The clone carrying this T cell receptor (beta chain) was detected many times. Antigen specificity is unknown. This entry comes from a study of T cells in Graves' hyperthyroidism and ophthalmopathy. Study findings and constraints: The model predicted ophthalmopathy a median approximately 6.3 months before onset.

RNA transcripts yielded amplified TCR beta CDR3 regions. HTBI primers were employed in a first-round RT-PCR of the TCR CDR3. TCRdb reprocessed the multiplex PCR reads with MiXCR, giving one entry per CDR3 protein. Of hundreds of thousands of distinct CDR3 sequences in the sample, around 15% were seen once. V lost 2 bases and J 5 bases, leaving 6 bases between the germline ends. CDR3 length: 12 amino acids. Per germline, CDR1 MDHEN and CDR2 SYDVKM. V and J are TRBV28 and TRBJ2-5, with D unclear. The sequence came from a woman aged 45-59 years with Graves' ophthalmopathy. Input material: blood. The CDR3: CASSLRWETQYF. The CDR3 DNA reads TGTGCCAGCAGTTTACGGTGGGAGACCCAGTACTTC.